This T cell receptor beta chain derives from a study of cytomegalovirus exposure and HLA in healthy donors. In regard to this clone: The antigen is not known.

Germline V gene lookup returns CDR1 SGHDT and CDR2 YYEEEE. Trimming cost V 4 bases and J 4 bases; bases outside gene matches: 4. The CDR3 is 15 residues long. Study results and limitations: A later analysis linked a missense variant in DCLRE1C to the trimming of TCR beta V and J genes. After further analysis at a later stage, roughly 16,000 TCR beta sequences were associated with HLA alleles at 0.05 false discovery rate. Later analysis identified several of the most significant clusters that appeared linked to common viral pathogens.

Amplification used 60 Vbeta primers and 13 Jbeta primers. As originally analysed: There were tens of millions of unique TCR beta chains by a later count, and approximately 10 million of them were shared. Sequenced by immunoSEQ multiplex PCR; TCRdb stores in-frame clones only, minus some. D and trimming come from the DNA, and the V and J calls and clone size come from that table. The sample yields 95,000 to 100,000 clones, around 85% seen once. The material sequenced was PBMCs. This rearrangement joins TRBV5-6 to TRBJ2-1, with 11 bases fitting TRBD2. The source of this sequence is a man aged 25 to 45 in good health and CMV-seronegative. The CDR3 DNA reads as TGTGCCAGCAGCCCGACTAGCGGGACATACAATGAGCAGTTCTTC. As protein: CASSPTSGTYNEQFF.